Listed below are T cell receptor beta chains from one sample, sequenced in a study of T cell responses to AZD1222 COVID-19 vaccine. TCRdb's table, derived via immunoSEQ multiplex PCR, lists solely in-frame clones and lacks some. The data contain approximately 130,000 clones, roughly 93% of them singletons. Here the sequenced sample was peripheral blood, taken on day 0 of AZD1222 vaccination. These receptor sequences come from an adult in good health. Both conserved end residues are part of each CDR3. The D gene is left open where the match is weak. Some rows mark clone size as missing; the rest say once, few, many or name a class of expanded clone.

size,J,D,V,CDR3,DNA
NA,TRBJ2-3,NA,TRBV18,CASSPPGVAYTDTQYF,TGTGCCAGCTCACCTCCGGGGGTGGCCTACACAGATACGCAGTATTTT
NA,TRBJ1-2,TRBD1,TRBV28,CASSDNRGLGYGYTF,TGTGCCAGCAGCGATAACAGGGGGCTTGGGTATGGCTACACCTTC
NA,TRBJ2-7,TRBD1,TRBV29-1,CSGRTGGYEQYF,TGCAGCGGCAGGACAGGCGGCTACGAGCAGTACTTC
NA,TRBJ1-2,TRBD1,TRBV28,CASKPQTGAYGGYTF,TGTGCCAGTAAACCCCAGACAGGGGCTTATGGGGGCTACACCTTC
NA,TRBJ2-7,NA,TRBV27,CASRWGQGPVEQYF,TGTGCCAGCAGATGGGGCCAGGGGCCGGTCGAGCAGTACTTC
NA,TRBJ1-1,NA,TRBV4-1,CASSQDLGQGWTEAFF,TGCGCCAGCAGCCAAGATTTGGGGCAGGGATGGACTGAAGCTTTCTTT
NA,TRBJ2-1,TRBD1,TRBV27,CASSWGQAVYEQFF,TGTGCCAGCAGCTGGGGACAGGCAGTCTATGAGCAGTTCTTC
NA,TRBJ1-1,NA,TRBV18,CASLARDGRGSTEAFF,TGTGCCAGCCTTGCCCGGGACGGAAGGGGAAGCACTGAAGCTTTCTTT
NA,TRBJ2-7,NA,TRBV19,CASSIGGNPYEQYF,TGTGCCAGTAGTATCGGCGGGAACCCCTACGAGCAGTACTTC
NA,TRBJ1-4,NA,TRBV10-1,CASSERPGDNEKLFF,TGCGCCAGCAGTGAGAGGCCAGGGGACAATGAAAAACTGTTTTTT
NA,TRBJ1-1,TRBD1,TRBV28,CASSPDRANTEAFF,TGTGCCAGCAGCCCGGACAGGGCGAACACTGAAGCTTTCTTT
once,TRBJ1-1,NA,TRBV30,CAWEVQGNTEAFF,TGTGCCTGGGAGGTGCAGGGGAACACTGAAGCTTTCTTT
NA,TRBJ2-5,NA,TRBV4-1,CASSQIGSQGQETQYF,TGCGCCAGCAGCCAGATAGGCTCACAGGGACAAGAGACCCAGTACTTC
NA,TRBJ1-1,NA,TRBV5-6,CASSIDRYTEAFF,TGTGCCAGCAGCATCGACAGGTACACTGAAGCTTTCTTT
NA,TRBJ1-3,NA,TRBV5-1,CASRGGNTIYF,TGCGCCAGCAGGGGTGGAAACACCATATATTTT
NA,TRBJ2-7,NA,TRBV6-5,CASSNRGHEQYF,TGTGCCAGCAGTAACAGAGGACACGAGCAGTACTTC
NA,TRBJ2-2,NA,TRBV6-4,CASRRDVNTGELFF,TGTGCCAGCCGCCGGGACGTTAACACCGGGGAGCTGTTTTTT
NA,TRBJ2-2,NA,TRBV5-1,CASSFIIGVGTGELFF,TGCGCCAGCAGCTTTATTATCGGCGTTGGTACCGGGGAGCTGTTTTTT
few,TRBJ1-2,NA,TRBV28,CASTVTGSVDYGYTF,TGTGCCAGCACCGTTACAGGGAGTGTTGACTATGGCTACACCTTC
once,TRBJ2-1,NA,TRBV21-1,CASSNRGGNEQFF,TGTGCCAGCAGCAATCGAGGGGGCAATGAGCAGTTCTTC
NA,TRBJ2-7,NA,TRBV9,CASSVASSPHEQYF,TGTGCCAGCAGCGTAGCTTCCAGCCCCCACGAGCAGTACTTC
NA,TRBJ2-7,NA,TRBV5-1,CASSLLHRGYEQYF,TGCGCCAGCAGCTTGTTACATAGGGGCTACGAGCAGTACTTC
NA,TRBJ1-1,NA,TRBV19,CASTGNTEAFF,TGTGCCAGTACGGGGAACACTGAAGCTTTCTTT
NA,TRBJ2-3,TRBD2,TRBV9,CASSVAASGRFTDTQYF,TGTGCCAGCAGCGTAGCGGCTAGCGGGAGGTTCACAGATACGCAGTATTTT
NA,TRBJ1-2,NA,TRBV6-5,CASNPGVGPSYGYTF,TGTGCCAGCAACCCAGGTGTGGGACCAAGCTATGGCTACACCTTC
NA,TRBJ1-5,NA,TRBV28,CASRPITGSNQPQHF,TGTGCCAGCAGGCCGATTACAGGGTCAAATCAGCCCCAGCATTTT
NA,TRBJ2-1,TRBD2,TRBV3-1/TRBV3-2,CASSPRLAAYNEQFF,TGTGCCAGCAGCCCCCGACTAGCGGCGTACAATGAGCAGTTCTTC
NA,TRBJ2-1,TRBD2,TRBV5-8,CASSLMTSVGSDEQFF,TGTGCCAGCAGCTTGATGACTAGCGTGGGGTCCGATGAGCAGTTCTTC
NA,TRBJ2-7,TRBD2,TRBV5-1,CASSSQAGGSYEQYF,TGCGCCAGCAGCTCCCAGGCGGGAGGTTCCTACGAGCAGTACTTC
NA,TRBJ1-1,NA,TRBV5-4,CASSLEEGLNTEAFF,TGTGCCAGCAGCTTGGAGGAAGGGCTGAACACTGAAGCTTTCTTT
NA,TRBJ2-2,TRBD1,TRBV27,CARRTVTGGSWAGELFF,TGTGCCAGGAGGACGGTCACAGGGGGCTCTTGGGCCGGGGAGCTGTTTTTT
NA,TRBJ1-3,NA,TRBV28,CASSGYTIYF,TGTGCCAGCAGTGGGTACACCATATATTTT
once,TRBJ1-2,NA,TRBV9,CASSVATYPGSGQGYTF,TGTGCCAGCAGCGTAGCTACGTACCCTGGGTCAGGGCAAGGCTACACCTTC
NA,TRBJ2-2,TRBD2,TRBV18,CASSSTSGANTGELFF,TGTGCCAGCTCCTCTACTAGCGGAGCGAACACCGGGGAGCTGTTTTTT
NA,TRBJ1-1,TRBD1,TRBV12-3/TRBV12-4,CASSKRTGVEAFF,TGTGCCAGCAGTAAGAGGACAGGGGTTGAAGCTTTCTTT
NA,TRBJ2-1,TRBD2,TRBV15,CATSRESVAGGYNEQFF,TGTGCCACCAGCAGAGAAAGTGTAGCGGGAGGCTACAATGAGCAGTTCTTC
NA,TRBJ2-7,TRBD2,TRBV7-2,CASSLARGIGTSQSYEQYF,TGTGCCAGCAGCTTAGCACGGGGCATTGGGACTAGCCAATCCTACGAGCAGTACTTC
NA,TRBJ1-4,NA,TRBV5-1,CACGEGTNEKLFF,TGCGCCTGTGGGGAGGGAACTAATGAAAAACTGTTTTTT
NA,TRBJ2-5,NA,TRBV19,CASSAEGQETQYF,TGTGCCAGTAGTGCAGAGGGGCAAGAGACCCAGTACTTC
NA,TRBJ1-1,NA,TRBV5-1,CASSRGDPSAEAFF,TGCGCCAGCAGCCGCGGGGATCCCTCGGCTGAAGCTTTCTTT
NA,TRBJ2-7,NA,TRBV3-1/TRBV3-2,CASSQDMAQYF,TGTGCCAGCAGCCAGGACATGGCGCAGTACTTC